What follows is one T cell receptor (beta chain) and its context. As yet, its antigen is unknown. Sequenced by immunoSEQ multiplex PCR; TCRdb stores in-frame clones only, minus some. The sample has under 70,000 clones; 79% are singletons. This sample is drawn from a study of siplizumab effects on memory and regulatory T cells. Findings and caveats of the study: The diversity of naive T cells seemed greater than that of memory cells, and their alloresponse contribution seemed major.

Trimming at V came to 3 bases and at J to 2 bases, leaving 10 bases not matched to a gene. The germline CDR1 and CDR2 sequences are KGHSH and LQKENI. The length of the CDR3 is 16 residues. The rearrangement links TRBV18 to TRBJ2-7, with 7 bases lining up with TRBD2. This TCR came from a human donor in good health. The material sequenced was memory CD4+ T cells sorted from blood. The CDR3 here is CASSPTLAGATYEQYF. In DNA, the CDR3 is TGTGCCAGCTCACCTACCTTAGCGGGCGCTACCTACGAGCAGTACTTC.